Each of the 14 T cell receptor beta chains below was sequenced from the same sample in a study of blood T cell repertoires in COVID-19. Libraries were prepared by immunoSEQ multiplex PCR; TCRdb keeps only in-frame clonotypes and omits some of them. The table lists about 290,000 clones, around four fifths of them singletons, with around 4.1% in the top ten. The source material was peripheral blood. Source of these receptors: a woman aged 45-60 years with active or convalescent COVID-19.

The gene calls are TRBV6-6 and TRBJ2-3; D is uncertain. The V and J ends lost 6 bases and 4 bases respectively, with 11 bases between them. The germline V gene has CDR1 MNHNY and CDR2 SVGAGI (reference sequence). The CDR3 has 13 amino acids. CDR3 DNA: TGTGCCAGCAGCCCTGTAGCCCCAGATACGCAGTATTTT. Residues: CASSPVAPDTQYF.

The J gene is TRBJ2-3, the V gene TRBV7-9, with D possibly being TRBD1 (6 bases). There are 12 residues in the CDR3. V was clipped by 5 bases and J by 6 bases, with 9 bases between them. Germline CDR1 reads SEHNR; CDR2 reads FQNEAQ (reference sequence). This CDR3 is CASSRQADTQYF. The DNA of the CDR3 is TGTGCCAGCAGCCGACAGGCCGATACGCAGTATTTT.

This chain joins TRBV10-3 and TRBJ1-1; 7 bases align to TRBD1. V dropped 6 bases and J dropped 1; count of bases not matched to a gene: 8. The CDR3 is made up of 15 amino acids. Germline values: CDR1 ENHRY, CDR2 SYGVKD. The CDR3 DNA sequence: TGTGCCATCAGCAACCCTCGACAGGGGAACACTGAAGCTTTCTTT. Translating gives CAISNPRQGNTEAFF.

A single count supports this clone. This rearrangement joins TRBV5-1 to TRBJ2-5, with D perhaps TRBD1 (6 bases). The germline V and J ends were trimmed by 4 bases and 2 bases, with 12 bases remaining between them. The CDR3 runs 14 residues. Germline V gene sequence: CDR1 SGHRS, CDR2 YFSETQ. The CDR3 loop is CASSPLQGQETQYF. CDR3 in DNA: TGCGCCAGCAGCCCACTACAGGGACAAGAGACCCAGTACTTC.

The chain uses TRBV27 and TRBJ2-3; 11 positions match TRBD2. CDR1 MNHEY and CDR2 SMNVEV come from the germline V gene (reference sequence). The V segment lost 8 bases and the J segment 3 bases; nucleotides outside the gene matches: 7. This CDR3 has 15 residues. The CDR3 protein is CASGPGLAVTDTQYF. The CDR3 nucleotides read TGTGCCAGCGGACCGGGACTAGCGGTAACAGATACGCAGTATTTT.

CDR3 residues: CASSPQRAPSGEQFF. The CDR3 DNA reads as TGTGCCAGCAGTCCCCAGCGGGCCCCTTCTGGGGAGCAGTTCTTC. The V and J genes are TRBV6-5 and TRBJ2-1; the D gene is possibly TRBD2 (6 bases). V was pared by 5 bases and J by 10 bases, with 21 bases between. The germline CDR1 and CDR2 sequences are MNHEY and SVGAGI. This CDR3 is 15 amino acids long.

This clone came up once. The CDR3 reads CSARVPDEQFF. CDR3 coding DNA: TGCAGTGCTAGGGTGCCGGATGAGCAGTTCTTC. The chain recombines TRBV20-1 with TRBJ2-1, with D hard to call. Trimming took off 3 bases at V and 8 bases at J, with 8 bases between the two ends. CDR1 and CDR2 (germline): DFQATT, SNEGSKA (reference sequence). This CDR3 contains 11 residues.

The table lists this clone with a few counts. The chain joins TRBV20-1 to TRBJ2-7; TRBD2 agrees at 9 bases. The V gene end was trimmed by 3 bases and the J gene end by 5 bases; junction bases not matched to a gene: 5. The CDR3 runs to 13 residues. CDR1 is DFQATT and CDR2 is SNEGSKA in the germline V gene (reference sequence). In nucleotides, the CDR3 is TGCAGTGCTAGTAAAGCGGGAGGCCACGAGCAGTACTTC. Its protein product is CSASKAGGHEQYF.

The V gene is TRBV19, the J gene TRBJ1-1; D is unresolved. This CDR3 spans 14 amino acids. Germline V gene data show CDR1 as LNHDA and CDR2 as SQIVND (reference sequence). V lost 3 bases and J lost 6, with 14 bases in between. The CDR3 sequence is CASSIKALGAEAFF. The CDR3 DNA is TGTGCCAGTAGTATCAAGGCCCTAGGCGCTGAAGCTTTCTTT.

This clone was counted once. This CDR3 reads CASSPRGGNTIYF. The CDR3 bases are TGTGCCAGCTCCCCCCGCGGTGGAAACACCATATATTTT. V and J are TRBV18 and TRBJ1-3; unclear D gene. CDR3 length equals 13 residues. The germline V gene encodes CDR1 KGHSH and CDR2 LQKENI. Deletions cut 6 bases from V and 3 bases from J, with 9 bases between.

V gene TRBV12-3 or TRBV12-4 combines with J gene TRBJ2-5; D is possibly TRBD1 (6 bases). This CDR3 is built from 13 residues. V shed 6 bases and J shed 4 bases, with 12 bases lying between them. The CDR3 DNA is TGTGCCAGCAGCTTCGGACAGCTAGAGACCCAGTACTTC. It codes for CASSFGQLETQYF.

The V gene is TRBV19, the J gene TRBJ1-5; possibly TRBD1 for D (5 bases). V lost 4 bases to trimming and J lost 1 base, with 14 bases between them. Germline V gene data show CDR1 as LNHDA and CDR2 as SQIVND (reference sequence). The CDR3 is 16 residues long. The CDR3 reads CASSTLQGESNQPQHF. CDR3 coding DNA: TGTGCCAGTAGTACCCTGCAGGGTGAAAGCAATCAGCCCCAGCATTTT.

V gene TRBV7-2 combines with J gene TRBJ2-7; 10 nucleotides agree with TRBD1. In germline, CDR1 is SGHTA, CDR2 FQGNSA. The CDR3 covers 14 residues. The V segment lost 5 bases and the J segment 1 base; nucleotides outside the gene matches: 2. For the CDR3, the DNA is TGTGCCAGCAGCCGGGACAGGGGTTCCTACGAGCAGTACTTC. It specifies CASSRDRGSYEQYF.

The CDR3 DNA reads TGCAGTGCTGCCGGACTAGCGGAGCAGTTCTTC. It is translated as CSAAGLAEQFF. The V gene is TRBV20-1, the J gene TRBJ2-1; 9 positions agree with TRBD2. This CDR3 has 11 residues. V shed 5 bases, J shed 10 bases, and the junction held 3 bases outside the gene matches. Looked up from germline, CDR1 is DFQATT and CDR2 is SNEGSKA (reference sequence).